Sequencing of this T cell receptor beta chain was carried out in a study of OX40 agonist ivuxolimab in advanced cancers. Study in general: Ivuxolimab, an antibody that agonizes OX40 (CD134), was administered to the patients. Patients were dosed intravenously with ivuxolimab at 0.01 to 10 mg/kg every 2 weeks. Among those enrolled, mean age was roughly 62 years (range about 23 to 79) and 82.7% were male. Study observations and caveats: Among some nonresponders, normalized T-cell clonal expansion was also low.

A remark on this clone: Its antigen is still unknown.

TCRdb keeps only in-frame clones here, not all; method: immunoSEQ multiplex PCR. The sample carries tens of thousands of clones, around 90% recorded once. CDR1 is MNHNS, CDR2 SASEGT, per germline. The CDR3 length is 13 residues. Trimming removed 2 bases from V and 7 bases from J, with 9 bases in between. The material was CD4+ or CD8+ T cells sorted from blood, obtained in a trial of the OX40 agonist ivuxolimab. This chain connects TRBV6-1 to TRBJ2-1; D is tentatively TRBD1 or TRBD2 (5 bases each). The TCR was taken from an adult with an advanced solid tumor such as melanoma, head and neck, liver or kidney cancer. CDR3 sequence (DNA): TGTGCCAGCAGTGAACGTTGGGGGAATGAGCAGTTCTTC. Its protein product is CASSERWGNEQFF.